These 28 T cell receptor beta chains originate from one sample sequenced in a study of cytomegalovirus exposure and HLA in healthy donors. It was with 60 Vbeta and 13 Jbeta primers that the PCR ran. Data came from immunoSEQ multiplex PCR; TCRdb stores just in-frame clones and leaves some out. The sample has more than 110,000 clones; more than 75% are singletons. The sample taken for sequencing was PBMCs. Every receptor here comes from a man aged 50-60 years in good health and CMV-seronegative.

The chain is built from TRBV9 and TRBJ1-1; no clear D gene. Per germline, CDR1 SGDLS and CDR2 YYNGEE. Trimming took off 4 bases at V and 3 bases at J, with 10 bases between the two ends. This CDR3 has 13 residues. The CDR3 reads CASSSQIDTEAFF. For the CDR3, the DNA is TGTGCCAGCAGCTCACAGATTGACACTGAAGCTTTCTTT.

The rearrangement joins TRBV15 to TRBJ1-2; no clear D gene. Germline V gives CDR1 LNHNV, CDR2 YYDKDF (reference sequence). The V end lost 0 bases, the J end lost 5 bases, and 7 bases lay between the germline ends. This CDR3 is 13 amino acids long. The CDR3 sequence: CATSRDPGYGYTF. The DNA for the CDR3 is TGTGCCACCAGCAGAGATCCGGGGTATGGCTACACCTTC.

V gene TRBV5-1 combines with J gene TRBJ2-5; D may be TRBD2 (7 bases). This CDR3 is built from 16 residues. CDR1 and CDR2 (germline): SGHRS, YFSETQ. V was shortened by 4 bases and J by 6 bases, with 22 bases between the two germline ends. This CDR3 is CASSGEIGGGLQTQYF. CDR3 coding DNA: TGCGCCAGCAGCGGTGAAATAGGGGGAGGGTTACAGACCCAGTACTTC.

This clone was found once. This chain connects TRBV28 to TRBJ1-6; TRBD1 aligns across 8 bases. V lost 2 bases, J lost 7 bases, and 1 base stayed unmatched. CDR1 is MDHEN and CDR2 is SYDVKM in the germline V gene. The CDR3 consists of 14 residues. The CDR3: CASSLRQGNSPLHF. The CDR3 DNA reads TGTGCCAGCAGTTTAAGACAGGGGAATTCACCCCTCCACTTT.

This clone occurred once. The chain couples TRBV6-1 to TRBJ1-1, with 7 nucleotides matching TRBD1. With 4 bases clipped from V and 5 bases from J, the junction kept 4 bases outside the gene matches. CDR1 and CDR2 (germline): MNHNS, SASEGT. The CDR3 sequence is 13 residues long. Here the CDR3 reads CASSGQGWTEAFF. For the CDR3, the DNA is TGTGCCAGCAGTGGACAGGGTTGGACTGAAGCTTTCTTT.

This clone was detected a few times. The gene calls are TRBV27 and TRBJ2-6, with TRBD2 as a possible D gene (6 bases). V lost 4 bases and J 0 bases, leaving 13 bases between the germline ends. CDR3 size: 17 residues. CDR1 is MNHEY and CDR2 is SMNVEV in the germline V gene (reference sequence). CDR3 protein: CASSSETSTSGANVLTF. In nucleotides, the CDR3 is TGTGCCAGCAGTTCTGAGACTAGTACCTCTGGGGCCAACGTCCTGACTTTC. The full variable domain, with the rest looked up from reference TRBV27 and TRBJ2-6, is EAQVTQNPRYLITVTGKKLTVTCSQNMNHEYMSWYRQDPGLGLRQIYYSMNVEVTDKGDVPEGYKVSRKEKRNFPLILESPSPNQTSLYFCASSSETSTSGANVLTFGAGSRLTVL.

The V and J genes are TRBV30 and TRBJ2-3, with D maybe TRBD2 (6 bases). The CDR3 length is 12 residues. V was trimmed by 4 bases and J by 4 bases, leaving 9 bases between them. CDR1 is GTSNPN and CDR2 is SVGIG in the germline V gene (reference sequence). The CDR3 region is CAWTRLADTQYF. CDR3 nucleotides: TGTGCCTGGACCAGACTAGCAGATACGCAGTATTTT.

The chain carries TRBV5-8 and TRBJ2-1; possible D gene TRBD2, 6 bases. This CDR3 contains 12 residues. Per the germline V gene, CDR1 is SGHTS and CDR2 is YDEGEE. The V gene lost 0 bases and the J gene lost 12 bases, with 10 bases spanning the gap. In DNA form, the CDR3 reads TGTGCCAGCAGCTTGGTTTCCGGGGGGCAGTTCTTC. Translated: CASSLVSGGQFF.

The chain recombines TRBV5-1 with TRBJ1-1; 9 bases agree with TRBD1. Germline assignment: CDR1 SGHRS and CDR2 YFSETQ. The trim removed 4 bases at V and 1 base at J, leaving 2 bases unmatched. The CDR3 extends over 14 amino acids. CDR3 region: CASSPGQGNTEAFF. CDR3 DNA sequence: TGCGCCAGCAGCCCGGGACAGGGGAACACTGAAGCTTTCTTT.

The chain links TRBV6-7 to TRBJ2-1, with 11 bases aligning to TRBD2. TRBV6-7 is designated an ORF whose function remains uncertain. With V trimmed by 2 bases and J by 0 bases, 12 bases remained unmatched. This CDR3 contains 20 residues. The CDR3 coding sequence is TGTGCCAGCAGTTACAGGGGGCGGCTAGCGGGGGGATTCTCCTACAATGAGCAGTTCTTC. Protein product: CASSYRGRLAGGFSYNEQFF.

The chain uses TRBV6-5 and TRBJ1-1; TRBD1 matches 7 bases. V was pared by 2 bases and J by 8 bases, with 5 bases of the junction left unmatched. From germline, CDR1 is MNHEY and CDR2 SVGAGI. The CDR3 has 13 residues. DNA of the CDR3: TGTGCCAGCAGTTACCGACAGGGCAACGAAGCTTTCTTT. Residues: CASSYRQGNEAFF.

The rearrangement links TRBV29-1 to TRBJ2-1; D perhaps matches TRBD1 (6 bases). Germline values: CDR1 SQVTM, CDR2 ANQGSEA. The CDR3 length is 14 residues. With 2 bases removed from V and 6 bases from J, the gap between germline ends came to 14 bases. The CDR3 region is CSVEKRQVLNEQFF. In DNA, the CDR3 is TGCAGCGTTGAAAAACGACAGGTACTCAATGAGCAGTTCTTC.

V is TRBV27 and J is TRBJ1-1; tentative D call: TRBD1 (6 bases). Per germline, CDR1 MNHEY and CDR2 SMNVEV (reference sequence). V lost 6 bases, J lost 1 base, and 12 bases lay in between. The CDR3 extends over 14 amino acids. The CDR3 DNA is TGTGCCAGCAGGTTGACAGGCAAGAACACTGAAGCTTTCTTT. Translating gives CASRLTGKNTEAFF.

The chain employs TRBV10-3 and TRBJ1-4; 8 bases are a match to TRBD1. The germline CDR1 and CDR2 sequences are ENHRY and SYGVKD. The V segment lost 3 bases and the J segment 4 bases; nucleotides outside the gene matches: 4. This CDR3 region has 15 residues. CDR3: CAISENRGNNEKLFF. DNA for the CDR3: TGTGCCATCAGTGAAAACAGGGGGAATAATGAAAAACTGTTTTTT.

The chain carries TRBV4-2 and TRBJ2-7; D might be TRBD1 (5 bases). CDR3 length equals 14 residues. CDR1 is LGHNA, CDR2 YNFKEQ, per germline. Trimming stripped 0 bases from V and 2 bases from J, with 8 bases between. The CDR3 loop is CASSQDKGPYEQYF. The DNA for the CDR3 is TGTGCCAGCAGCCAAGATAAGGGGCCCTACGAGCAGTACTTC.

V is TRBV6-1 and J is TRBJ2-3; D unresolved. V lost 8 bases and J 3 bases, leaving 12 bases between the germline ends. Germline CDR1 MNHNS, CDR2 SASEGT. This CDR3 has 13 amino acids. CDR3 DNA sequence: TGTGCCAGCTCCAACCCTACGACAGATACGCAGTATTTT. Translated, it gives CASSNPTTDTQYF.

The V call is TRBV5-4, the J call TRBJ1-1; D uncertain. Between the trimmed V and J ends, which lost 2 bases and 1 base, there was a span of 12 bases. Germline V gene lookup returns CDR1 SGHNT and CDR2 YYREEE (reference sequence). CDR3 length: 15 amino acids. CDR3 nucleotide sequence: TGTGCCAGCAGCTTAGAGGGTATTACGAACACTGAAGCTTTCTTT. This encodes CASSLEGITNTEAFF.

The rearrangement links TRBV29-1 to TRBJ2-7; 7 positions match TRBD1. CDR3 length equals 17 residues. From germline, CDR1 is SQVTM and CDR2 ANQGSEA. Germline trimming cut 4 bases from V and 4 bases from J; bases unmatched to any gene: 19. The DNA of the CDR3 is TGCAGCGTTGCAATCGGGACAGCTTACGCTGGGCTTTACGAGCAGTACTTC. It translates to CSVAIGTAYAGLYEQYF.

The V gene is TRBV5-4, the J gene TRBJ2-3, with unresolved D. The germline V gene has CDR1 SGHNT and CDR2 YYREEE (reference sequence). The CDR3 runs to 14 residues. V was trimmed by 0 bases and J by 6 bases, leaving 11 bases between them. The CDR3 sequence: CASSLGPEADTQYF. The CDR3 region has the DNA TGTGCCAGCAGCTTGGGACCCGAGGCGGATACGCAGTATTTT. Full variable domain (remainder filled in from reference TRBV5-4 and TRBJ2-3): ETGVTQSPTHLIKTRGQQVTLRCSSQSGHNTVSWYQQALGQGPQFIFQYYREEENGRGNFPPRFSGLQFPNYSSELNVNALELDDSALYLCASSLGPEADTQYFGPGTRLTVL.

V usage is TRBV19 and J usage is TRBJ2-7; 10 bases are a match to TRBD2. The CDR3 runs 17 residues. The ends lost 6 bases at V and 3 bases at J; junction bases unmatched: 14. Germline CDR1 reads LNHDA; CDR2 reads SQIVND (reference sequence). Here the CDR3 DNA reads TGTGCCAGTAGCGCCCGCGGTATTAGCGGGGGGAGCTACGAGCAGTACTTC. This gives the protein CASSARGISGGSYEQYF.

This sequence joins TRBV4-1 and TRBJ1-3; 10 bases line up with TRBD1. V trimming: 4 bases; J trimming: 8 bases; junction bases outside the gene matches: 11. Germline values: CDR1 MGHRA, CDR2 YSYEKL. This CDR3 has 16 amino acids. As DNA, the CDR3 is TGCGCCAGCAGCCTTCGGTCCGGGACAGGGGTCCACACCATATATTTT. Protein product: CASSLRSGTGVHTIYF.

The chain carries TRBV9 and TRBJ2-3; D remains unclear. V gave up 6 bases and J gave up 2 bases, with 13 bases separating them. The CDR3 sequence is 14 residues long. CDR1 and CDR2 from the germline V gene are SGDLS and YYNGEE. CDR3 bases: TGTGCCAGCACCTCAGTCCCGAACACAGATACGCAGTATTTT. As protein: CASTSVPNTDTQYF.

V gene TRBV6-6 combines with J gene TRBJ2-2, with D maybe TRBD1 (5 bases). CDR3 length equals 14 residues. Trimming removed 6 bases from V and 1 base from J, with 9 bases in between. Germline CDR1 is MNHNY and CDR2 is SVGAGI (reference sequence). CDR3 sequence: CASSDSENTGELFF. The CDR3 bases are TGTGCCAGCAGCGACAGTGAGAACACCGGGGAGCTGTTTTTT.

The chain combines TRBV28 with TRBJ2-4; D uncertain. CDR1 MDHEN and CDR2 SYDVKM come from the germline V gene. The ends were cut back, 2 bases at V and 7 bases at J, with 3 bases in the middle. This CDR3 has 11 residues. This chain's CDR3 is CASSLENIQYF. CDR3 DNA sequence: TGTGCCAGCAGTTTAGAGAACATTCAGTACTTC. The full variable domain, its missing parts supplied by reference TRBV28 and TRBJ2-4, is DVKVTQSSRYLVKRTGEKVFLECVQDMDHENMFWYRQDPGLGLRLIYFSYDVKMKEKGDIPEGYSVSREKKERFSLILESASTNQTSMYLCASSLENIQYFGAGTRLSVL.

V usage is TRBV28 and J usage is TRBJ1-2, with D perhaps TRBD1 (5 bases). The germline CDR1 and CDR2 sequences are MDHEN and SYDVKM. The V end lost 7 bases, the J end lost 6 bases, and 18 bases lay between the germline ends. CDR3 size: 14 residues. The CDR3 coding sequence is TGTGCCAGCAATCGGCTCGGGACTCATCATGGCTACACCTTC. Translating gives CASNRLGTHHGYTF.

The CDR3 coding sequence is TGTGCCAGCAGCGTAGGTTCGGGTGTCCCTGAAGCTTTCTTT. Its protein is CASSVGSGVPEAFF. The chain is built from TRBV9 and TRBJ1-1; D uncertain. The germline V and J ends were trimmed by 0 bases and 6 bases, with 12 bases remaining between them. The CDR3 is 14 amino acids. Germline lookup yields CDR1 SGDLS and CDR2 YYNGEE. Complete variable domain (other parts from reference TRBV9 and TRBJ1-1): DSGVTQTPKHLITATGQRVTLRCSPRSGDLSVYWYQQSLDQGLQFLIQYYNGEERAKGNILERFSAQQFPDLHSELNLSSLELGDSALYFCASSVGSGVPEAFFGQGTRLTVV.

This chain joins TRBV2 and TRBJ2-1; 8 nucleotides align to TRBD2. The length of the CDR3 is 15 residues. The V gene's germline CDR1 is SNHLY and CDR2 FYNNEI. V trimming: 3 bases; J trimming: 4 bases; junction bases outside the gene matches: 5. The CDR3 bases are TGTGCCAGCAGTGATAGGTCTAGCGGGTACAATGAGCAGTTCTTC. Translation gives CASSDRSSGYNEQFF. The full variable domain, rest sourced from reference TRBV2 and TRBJ2-1, is EPEVTQTPSHQVTQMGQEVILRCVPISNHLYFYWYRQILGQKVEFLVSFYNNEISEKSEIFDDQFSVERPDGSNFTLKIRSTKLEDSAMYFCASSDRSSGYNEQFFGPGTRLTVL.

The V gene is TRBV4-1, the J gene TRBJ1-4; the D gene is possibly TRBD1 (5 bases). CDR1 and CDR2 (germline): MGHRA, YSYEKL. Trimming stripped 4 bases from V and 7 bases from J, with 13 bases between. The CDR3 has 14 residues. CDR3 in amino acids: CASSRSTDLEKLFF. CDR3 DNA sequence: TGCGCCAGCAGCCGATCGACAGACCTTGAAAAACTGTTTTTT.